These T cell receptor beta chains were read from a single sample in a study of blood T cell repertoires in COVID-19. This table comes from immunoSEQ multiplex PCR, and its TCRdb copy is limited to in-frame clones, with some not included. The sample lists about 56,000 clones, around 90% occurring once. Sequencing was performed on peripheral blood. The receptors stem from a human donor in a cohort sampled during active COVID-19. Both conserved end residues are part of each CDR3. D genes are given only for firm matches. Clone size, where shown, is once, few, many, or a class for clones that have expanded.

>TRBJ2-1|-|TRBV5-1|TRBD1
CASSLQGQTWEQFF
TGCGCCAGCAGCTTACAGGGGCAAACGTGGGAGCAGTTCTTC
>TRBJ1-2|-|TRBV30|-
CAWSGTRSYGYTF
TGTGCCTGGAGTGGAACCAGGTCCTATGGCTACACCTTC
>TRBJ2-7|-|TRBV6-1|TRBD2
CASSEVAGGYEQYF
TGTGCCAGCAGTGAGGTAGCGGGGGGGTACGAGCAGTACTTC
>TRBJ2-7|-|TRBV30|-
CAWSVLGQGPYEQYF
TGTGCCTGGAGTGTACTTGGCCAGGGGCCCTACGAGCAGTACTTC
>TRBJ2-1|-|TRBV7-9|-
CASSLGLSPNNEQFF
TGTGCCAGCAGCTTAGGACTATCCCCAAACAATGAGCAGTTCTTC
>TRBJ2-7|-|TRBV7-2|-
CASSLPGIYEQYF
TGTGCCAGCAGCTTACCGGGAATCTACGAGCAGTACTTC
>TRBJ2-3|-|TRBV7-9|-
CASSLSYGSSTDTQYF
TGTGCCAGCAGCTTATCGTACGGTTCTAGCACAGATACGCAGTATTTT
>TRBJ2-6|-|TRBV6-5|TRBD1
CASKKTGVGANVLTF
TGTGCCAGCAAGAAAACAGGGGTTGGGGCCAACGTCCTGACTTTC
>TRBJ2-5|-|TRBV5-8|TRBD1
CASSWGDRVIQEETQYF
TGTGCCAGCAGCTGGGGGGACAGGGTCATCCAGGAGGAGACCCAGTACTTC
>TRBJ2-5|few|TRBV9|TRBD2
CASSVATPTETSGSLEETQYF
TGTGCCAGCAGCGTAGCCACACCCACTGAGACTAGCGGGTCTTTAGAAGAGACCCAGTACTTC
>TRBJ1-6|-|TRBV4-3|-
CAASGVQGHNSPLHF
TGCGCCGCCAGCGGGGTTCAGGGACATAATTCACCCCTCCACTTT
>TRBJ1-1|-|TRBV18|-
CASSAQTANTEAFF
TGTGCCAGCTCAGCCCAAACAGCGAACACTGAAGCTTTCTTT
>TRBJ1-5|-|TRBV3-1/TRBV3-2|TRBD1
CASSPDRAGYQPQHF
TGTGCCAGCAGCCCGGACAGGGCCGGATATCAGCCCCAGCATTTT
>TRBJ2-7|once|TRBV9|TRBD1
CASSVATGRSYEQYF
TGTGCCAGCAGCGTGGCGACAGGGAGATCCTACGAGCAGTACTTC
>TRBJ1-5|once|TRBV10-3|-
CAINEGGSGQPQHF
TGTGCCATCAACGAAGGGGGATCGGGTCAGCCCCAGCATTTT
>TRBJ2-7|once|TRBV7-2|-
CASSLDSGVEQYF
TGTGCCAGCAGCTTAGATTCAGGGGTCGAGCAGTACTTC
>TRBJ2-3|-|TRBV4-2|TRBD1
CASSQQTGQGFVTDTQYF
TGTGCCAGCAGCCAGCAGACGGGACAGGGGTTTGTCACAGATACGCAGTATTTT
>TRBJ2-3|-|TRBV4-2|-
CASSQGGGVNTDTQYF
TGTGCCAGCAGCCAAGGGGGCGGGGTGAACACAGATACGCAGTATTTT
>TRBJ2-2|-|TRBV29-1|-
CSVTSTGELFF
TGCAGCGTAACGAGCACCGGGGAGCTGTTTTTT
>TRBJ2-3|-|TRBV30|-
CAWSVDSSSTDTQYF
TGTGCCTGGAGTGTCGACAGCTCTAGCACAGATACGCAGTATTTT
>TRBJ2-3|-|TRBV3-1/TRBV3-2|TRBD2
CASSPRGERGHTDTQYF
TGTGCCAGCAGCCCCCGTGGGGAGCGGGGGCACACAGATACGCAGTATTTT
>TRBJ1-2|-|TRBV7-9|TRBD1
CASSLRDRGQGVDGYTF
TGTGCCAGCAGCTTACGGGACAGGGGGCAAGGGGTAGATGGCTACACCTTC
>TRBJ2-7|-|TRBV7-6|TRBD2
CASSLTSGGEGAYEQYF
TGTGCCAGCAGTCTGACTAGCGGGGGGGAAGGGGCCTACGAGCAGTACTTC
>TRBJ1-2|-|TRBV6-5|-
CASSTDKLHGYTF
TGTGCCAGCAGCACCGACAAATTGCATGGCTACACCTTC
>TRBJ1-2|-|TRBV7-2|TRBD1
CASSPGQNYGYTF
TGTGCCAGCAGCCCGGGACAGAACTATGGCTACACCTTC
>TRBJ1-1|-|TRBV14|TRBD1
CASSQAWTGEAFF
TGTGCCAGCAGCCAAGCTTGGACAGGGGAAGCTTTCTTT
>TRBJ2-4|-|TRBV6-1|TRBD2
CASSGTSGGLAKNIQYF
TGTGCCAGCAGTGGGACTAGCGGGGGACTAGCCAAAAACATTCAGTACTTC